These 18 T cell receptor beta chains share one sample of origin, sequenced in a study of beta chain features in type 1 diabetes. Of the isolated RNA, all was reverse transcribed, and so the sequenced material was expressed TCRB transcripts. The data were produced by immunoSEQ multiplex PCR, yet TCRdb's version contains in-frame clones alone and is incomplete. Among 150,000 to 190,000 clones listed, around 10% were seen once. Specimen: central memory CD4+ T cells from blood. These receptors were collected from a man younger than 30 in good health.

CDR3 DNA sequence: TGCAGCGTTGGTTCCCTTCCGACGGGTGAAGCTTTCTTT. Its translation is CSVGSLPTGEAFF. The chain couples TRBV29-1 to TRBJ1-1; no reliable D call. Germline V gene sequence: CDR1 SQVTM, CDR2 ANQGSEA. There are 13 residues in the CDR3. V was clipped by 4 bases and J by 7 bases, with 16 bases between them.

The chain uses TRBV11-1 and TRBJ2-1; 8 bases match TRBD2. The CDR3 extends over 15 amino acids. The germline V gene has CDR1 SGHAT and CDR2 FQDESV (reference sequence). V lost 5 bases, J lost 3 bases, and 6 bases stayed unmatched. In DNA, the CDR3 is TGTGCCAGCAGCCTTAAGCGGGAGCGCTACAATGAGCAGTTCTTC. It codes for CASSLKRERYNEQFF.

Only a few counts were recorded for this clone. The chain combines TRBV14 with TRBJ2-3; 8 bases match TRBD1. V lost 1 base, J lost 0 bases, and 3 bases stayed unmatched. The CDR3 extends over 16 amino acids. Germline values: CDR1 SGHDN, CDR2 FVKESK. The chain's CDR3 is CASSQGRTGSTDTQYF. The CDR3 DNA is TGTGCCAGCAGCCAAGGCCGGACAGGGAGCACAGATACGCAGTATTTT.

A remark on this clone: A single base is all that separates this from a far larger clone, so a read error is likely. The rearrangement links TRBV7-2 to TRBJ2-1; D remains unclear. V was cut by 5 bases and J by 4 bases, with 3 bases left in between. The CDR3 sequence is 11 residues long. Germline V CDR1 and CDR2: SGHTA, FQGNSA. CDR3 nucleotides: TGTGCCAGCAGCCCATACAATGAGCAGTTCTTC. Protein product: CASSPYNEQFF.

V usage is TRBV30 and J usage is TRBJ2-5; TRBD1 matches 9 bases. This CDR3 is 13 amino acids long. The trim removed 6 bases at V and 4 bases at J, leaving 6 bases unmatched. CDR1 is GTSNPN and CDR2 is SVGIG in the germline V gene (reference sequence). This chain's CDR3 is CACNRGRGETQYF. CDR3 in DNA: TGTGCCTGCAACAGGGGGCGTGGAGAGACCCAGTACTTC. Combining the CDR3 with reference TRBV30 and TRBJ2-5 gives the whole variable domain SQTIHQWPATLVQPVGSPLSLECTVEGTSNPNLYWYRQAAGRGLQLLFYSVGIGQISSEVPQNLSASRPQDRQFILSSKKLLLSDSGFYLCACNRGRGETQYFGPGTRLLVL.

V gene TRBV28 combines with J gene TRBJ2-7, with a possible D match to TRBD1 (5 bases). Germline CDR1 reads MDHEN; CDR2 reads SYDVKM. This CDR3 spans 16 amino acids. Trimming shortened V by 6 bases and J by 5 bases, and 23 bases separated the two germline ends. CDR3 sequence (DNA): TGTGCCAGCAGCTCCCCTTTGCAGGGCAGAAATGACGAGCAGTACTTC. Encoded protein: CASSSPLQGRNDEQYF. The variable domain in full, with the rest retrieved from reference TRBV28 and TRBJ2-7, is DVKVTQSSRYLVKRTGEKVFLECVQDMDHENMFWYRQDPGLGLRLIYFSYDVKMKEKGDIPEGYSVSREKKERFSLILESASTNQTSMYLCASSSPLQGRNDEQYFGPGTRLTVT.

The V gene is TRBV30, the J gene TRBJ1-2, with D tentatively TRBD1 (5 bases). This CDR3 comprises 13 residues. V was cut by 1 base and J by 7 bases, with 13 bases left in between. Germline CDR1 reads GTSNPN; CDR2 reads SVGIG (reference sequence). The CDR3 sequence is CAWSERGDGGYTF. CDR3 DNA sequence: TGTGCCTGGAGTGAAAGGGGCGACGGTGGCTACACCTTC.

V is TRBV7-9 and J is TRBJ2-5; perhaps TRBD1 as D (5 bases). Trimming took off 3 bases at V and 4 bases at J, with 15 bases between the two ends. This CDR3 has 15 amino acids. CDR1 and CDR2 (germline): SEHNR, FQNEAQ (reference sequence). DNA for the CDR3: TGTGCCAGCAGCTTGGCCTTAGGGGCCTCAGAGACCCAGTACTTC. Translation: CASSLALGASETQYF.

The J gene is TRBJ2-3, the V gene TRBV5-1; TRBD2 agrees at 11 bases. After removal of 0 bases from V and 3 bases from J, the junction contained 3 bases not matched to a gene. Germline V gives CDR1 SGHRS, CDR2 YFSETQ. CDR3 length equals 16 residues. CDR3 in amino acids: CASSLGGTSGTDTQYF. The DNA of the CDR3 is TGCGCCAGCAGCTTGGGGGGGACTAGCGGAACAGATACGCAGTATTTT.

The V call is TRBV28, the J call TRBJ2-7, with 11 bases fitting TRBD1. Germline-derived CDR1 and CDR2 are MDHEN and SYDVKM. Unmatched junction bases numbered 17, after V lost 5 bases and J lost 2 bases. The CDR3 is made up of 19 amino acids. The DNA for the CDR3 is TGTGCCAGCAGTACCCTCGGGACAGGGGGAGGGAGGACTACCTACGAGCAGTACTTC. Translated, it gives CASSTLGTGGGRTTYEQYF.

The J gene is TRBJ2-7, the V gene TRBV4-2, with 7 bases lining up with TRBD2. The germline CDR1 and CDR2 sequences are LGHNA and YNFKEQ. This CDR3 has 16 residues. The trim removed 0 bases at V and 0 bases at J, leaving 5 bases unmatched. CDR3 sequence: CASSQDPGLVSYEQYF. CDR3 coding DNA: TGTGCCAGCAGCCAAGATCCAGGACTAGTCTCCTACGAGCAGTACTTC.

The V gene is TRBV15, the J gene TRBJ1-5; possibly TRBD1 for D (6 bases). The CDR3 contains 16 residues. Germline-derived CDR1 and CDR2 are LNHNV and YYDKDF (reference sequence). The germline V and J ends were trimmed by 1 base and 2 bases, with 12 bases remaining between them. The CDR3 reads CATSRVGGRGNQPQHF. The DNA of the CDR3 is TGTGCCACCAGCAGAGTAGGGGGTAGAGGCAATCAGCCCCAGCATTTT.

Concerning this clone: This sample includes further DNA sequences coding for the same CDR3. This CDR3 reads CASSPLGQETQYF. CDR3 DNA: TGTGCCAGCTCACCGCTGGGCCAAGAGACCCAGTACTTC. V usage is TRBV18 and J usage is TRBJ2-5; D call uncertain. Trimming took off 3 bases at V and 1 base at J, with 6 bases between the two ends. Looked up from germline, CDR1 is KGHSH and CDR2 is LQKENI. The CDR3 totals 13 residues.

V usage is TRBV2 and J usage is TRBJ2-2; D not certain. The germline V gene has CDR1 SNHLY and CDR2 FYNNEI. The CDR3 is 14 residues long. V lost 2 bases to trimming and J lost 1 base, with 5 bases between them. The CDR3: CASSEHGNTGELFF. As DNA, the CDR3 is TGTGCCAGCAGTGAACACGGGAACACCGGGGAGCTGTTTTTT.

This clone turned up a few times. The chain links TRBV9 to TRBJ1-1; D might be TRBD1 (6 bases). Germline V gives CDR1 SGDLS, CDR2 YYNGEE. This CDR3 is 12 amino acids long. V was pared by 3 bases and J by 10 bases, with 13 bases between. The CDR3 DNA sequence: TGTGCCAGCAGCGCGAGTACGGGGGCAGCTTTCTTT. It is translated as CASSASTGAAFF.

The CDR3 sequence: CASSLGTSGNTDTQYF. CDR3 sequence (DNA): TGCGCCAGCAGCCTGGGGACTAGCGGGAACACAGATACGCAGTATTTT. The chain couples TRBV5-1 to TRBJ2-3; 13 bases are a match to TRBD2. The V gene's germline CDR1 is SGHRS and CDR2 YFSETQ. CDR3 length: 16 amino acids. Trimming removed 4 bases from V and 2 bases from J; junction bases left unmatched: 4. Full variable domain (outside the CDR3, taken from reference TRBV5-1 and TRBJ2-3): KAGVTQTPRYLIKTRGQQVTLSCSPISGHRSVSWYQQTPGQGLQFLFEYFSETQRNKGNFPGRFSGRQFSNSRSEMNVSTLELGDSALYLCASSLGTSGNTDTQYFGPGTRLTVL.

This clone was seen a few times. The rearrangement joins TRBV9 to TRBJ2-7; no clear D gene. CDR3 length equals 15 residues. Germline CDR1 is SGDLS and CDR2 is YYNGEE. V was trimmed by 3 bases and J by 5 bases, leaving 18 bases between them. This CDR3 reads CASSGDADRRNEQYF. Written as DNA, the CDR3 is TGTGCCAGCAGCGGAGACGCAGACCGAAGGAACGAGCAGTACTTC.

The gene calls are TRBV19 and TRBJ2-1, with 7 bases identical to TRBD1. The ends lost 9 bases at V and 0 bases at J; junction bases unmatched: 11. This CDR3 is 16 amino acids long. Germline CDR1 and CDR2: LNHDA and SQIVND (reference sequence). The CDR3 coding sequence is TGTGCCAGCACAGACAGGGCCCGCAGCTCCTACAATGAGCAGTTCTTC. It yields the protein CASTDRARSSYNEQFF.